This TCR beta chain was recorded in a study of T cells in localized non-small cell lung cancer. Study-wide results and limits: Longer overall survival accompanied higher blood T cell density. Uninvolved adjacent lung had more T cell clonality than any other tissue, topping tumor. Sequencing covered just one tumor region, so heterogeneity cannot be ruled out.

Concerning this clone itself: The antigen remains unidentified.

Produced via immunoSEQ multiplex PCR; TCRdb's table is partial and in-frame only. The sample lists 30,000 to 40,000 clones; roughly 80% were seen once. Germline CDR1 and CDR2: SGDLS and YYNGEE. Between the trimmed V and J ends, which lost 0 bases and 3 bases, there was a span of 5 bases. CDR3 length equals 13 residues. This sequence was found in a male donor aged 60 or over with stage III squamous cell lung carcinoma. Sequencing was performed on peripheral blood, taken before any cancer treatment. The chain joins TRBV9 to TRBJ2-3; no clear D. As DNA, the CDR3 is TGTGCCAGCAGCGTAGCTGTTACAGATACGCAGTATTTT. This codes for CASSVAVTDTQYF.